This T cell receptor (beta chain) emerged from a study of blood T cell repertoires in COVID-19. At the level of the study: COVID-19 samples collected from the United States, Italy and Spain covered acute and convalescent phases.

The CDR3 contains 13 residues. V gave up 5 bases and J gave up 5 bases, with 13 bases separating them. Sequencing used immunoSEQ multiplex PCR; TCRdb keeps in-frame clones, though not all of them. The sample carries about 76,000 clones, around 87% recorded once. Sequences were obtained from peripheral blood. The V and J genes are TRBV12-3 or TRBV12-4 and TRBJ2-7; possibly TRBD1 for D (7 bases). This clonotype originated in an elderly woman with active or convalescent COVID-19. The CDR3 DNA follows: TGTGCCAGCAGTCCCCGCAGGGGGGACGAGCAGTACTTC. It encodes CASSPRRGDEQYF.